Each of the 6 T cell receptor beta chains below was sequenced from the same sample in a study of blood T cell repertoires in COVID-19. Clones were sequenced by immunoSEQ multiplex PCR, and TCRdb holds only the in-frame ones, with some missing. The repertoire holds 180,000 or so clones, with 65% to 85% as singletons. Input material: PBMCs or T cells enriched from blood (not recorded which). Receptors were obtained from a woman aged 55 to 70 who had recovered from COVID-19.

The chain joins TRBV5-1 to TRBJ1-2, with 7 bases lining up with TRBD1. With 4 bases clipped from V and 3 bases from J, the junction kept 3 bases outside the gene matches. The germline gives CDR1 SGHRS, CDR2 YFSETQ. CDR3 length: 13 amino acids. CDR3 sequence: CASSTGTDYGYTF. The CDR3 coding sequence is TGCGCCAGCAGCACCGGGACAGACTATGGCTACACCTTC.

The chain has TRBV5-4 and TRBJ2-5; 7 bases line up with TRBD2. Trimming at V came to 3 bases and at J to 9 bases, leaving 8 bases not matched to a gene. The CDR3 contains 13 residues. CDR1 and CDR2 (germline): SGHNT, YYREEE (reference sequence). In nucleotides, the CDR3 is TGTGCCAGCAGCTACGAACCTGGGGGGGCCCAGTACTTC. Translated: CASSYEPGGAQYF.

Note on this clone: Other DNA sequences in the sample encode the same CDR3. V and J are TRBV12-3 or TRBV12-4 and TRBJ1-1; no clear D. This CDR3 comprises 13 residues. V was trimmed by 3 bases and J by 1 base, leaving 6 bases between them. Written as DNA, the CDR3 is TGTGCCAGCAGTTTCTCCGGGAACACTGAAGCTTTCTTT. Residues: CASSFSGNTEAFF.

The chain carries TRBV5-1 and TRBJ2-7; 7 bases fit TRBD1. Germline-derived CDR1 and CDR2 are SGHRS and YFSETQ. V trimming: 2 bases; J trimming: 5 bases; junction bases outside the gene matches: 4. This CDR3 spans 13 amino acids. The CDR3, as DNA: TGCGCCAGCAGCTTAGGGACAGCTAACGAGCAGTACTTC. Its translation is CASSLGTANEQYF.

The CDR3 here is CASSDQGWYTEAFF. The DNA of the CDR3 is TGTGCCAGCAGTGATCAGGGCTGGTACACTGAAGCTTTCTTT. The chain combines TRBV2 with TRBJ1-1; weak D call: TRBD1 (5 bases). Germline V gene lookup returns CDR1 SNHLY and CDR2 FYNNEI. This CDR3 is 14 amino acids long. V was cut by 3 bases and J by 3 bases, with 11 bases left in between.

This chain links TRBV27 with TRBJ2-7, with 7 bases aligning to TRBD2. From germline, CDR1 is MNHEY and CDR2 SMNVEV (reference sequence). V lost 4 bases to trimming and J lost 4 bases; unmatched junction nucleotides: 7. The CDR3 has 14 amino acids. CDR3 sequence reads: CASSSVREGYEQYF. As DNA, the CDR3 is TGTGCCAGCAGTTCAGTTAGGGAGGGGTACGAGCAGTACTTC.